This section outlines one T cell receptor beta chain sequence together with its context. The antigen is unknown. Amplification used 60 Vbeta primers and 13 Jbeta primers. Source study methods: A follow-up analysis tallied tens of millions of unique TCR beta chains, roughly 11 million shared. Produced via immunoSEQ multiplex PCR; TCRdb's table is partial and in-frame only. The V and J calls and clone size were taken over from that table, and D and trimming were inferred from the DNA. In the table there are 110,000 to 150,000 clones, 60% to 85% of which are singletons. This sample is drawn from a study of cytomegalovirus exposure and HLA in healthy donors. About the study: An analysis done earlier identified almost 120 million unique TCR beta sequences from about 180 million T cells. Unique TCRs from HLA-typed donors, some 85 million of them, were held in an early data release. Overall study findings and caveats: Rare TCR sequences dominated, though some public TCRs recurred in many donors.

The source of this sequence is a man in his thirties or forties in good health and CMV-seronegative. The sample comprised PBMCs.

Here the CDR3 DNA reads TGTGCCACCTTTCGCACGGCTAGGGGCCCCACGGGCACAGATACGCAGTATTTT. It encodes CATFRTARGPTGTDTQYF. The V and J genes are TRBV28 and TRBJ2-3; tentative D call: TRBD1 (5 bases). Germline CDR1 is MDHEN and CDR2 is SYDVKM. There are 18 residues in the CDR3. V was pared by 10 bases and J by 1 base, with 27 bases between.